The 23 T cell receptor beta chains in this list originate from one sample, sequenced in a study of regulatory T cells in long-lasting Graves disease. Building the TCR beta libraries relied on iRepertoire HTBI primers, and CDR3 regions underwent Arm-PCR. MiXCR, applied by TCRdb to the multiplex PCR reads, yields one record per CDR3 protein. This table has around 480,000 distinct CDR3 sequences, roughly 16% appearing once. Time point noted: newly diagnosed GD, antithyroid drugs for less than 3 months. PBMC RNA served as the TCR library source. These data were also filed under a second study, of T cells in Graves' hyperthyroidism and ophthalmopathy.

Sequences were derived from peripheral blood mononuclear cells (PBMCs), sampled at new diagnosis, from a patient treated with antithyroid drugs. The receptors were gathered from a man in his forties with Graves disease.

V gene TRBV7-8 combines with J gene TRBJ2-7, with 8 bases that match TRBD2. The V gene's germline CDR1 is SGHVS and CDR2 FQNEAQ. J lost 2 bases, V lost 4 bases, and 10 bases had no gene match. This CDR3 is 16 amino acids long. CDR3 in DNA: TGTGCCAGCAGCTCTCTCGCCGGGAGGGGACCCTACGAGCAGTACTTC. It encodes CASSSLAGRGPYEQYF.

This clonotype has a count of ten or more. The gene calls are TRBV9 and TRBJ2-5; tentative D call: TRBD1 (5 bases). CDR3 size: 13 residues. Germline lookup yields CDR1 SGDLS and CDR2 YYNGEE. Trimming took off 5 bases at V and 7 bases at J, with 15 bases between the two ends. The CDR3 DNA follows: TGTGCCAGCAGTACTCCAGGGCGAGTGACCCAGTACTTC. Its protein product is CASSTPGRVTQYF.

This clonotype was found a few times. The J gene is TRBJ2-2, the V gene TRBV6-1; 16 bases align to TRBD2. The V gene's germline CDR1 is MNHNS and CDR2 SASEGT. V lost 7 bases, J lost 9 bases, and 11 bases stayed unmatched. The CDR3 contains 17 residues. The CDR3 DNA reads TGTGCCAGCAATCGGGGACTAGCGGGAGGGAACATCTGGGAGCTGTTTTTT. It is translated as CASNRGLAGGNIWELFF.

This clonotype was counted many times. The CDR3: CSATRDSPETQYF. The DNA of the CDR3 is TGCAGTGCTACCCGGGACTCCCCGGAGACCCAGTACTTC. The chain carries TRBV20-1 and TRBJ2-5; weak D call: TRBD2 (6 bases). The CDR3 covers 13 residues. The germline V gene encodes CDR1 DFQATT and CDR2 SNEGSKA (reference sequence). V was trimmed by 4 bases and J by 5 bases, leaving 14 bases between them.

This chain links TRBV5-1 with TRBJ1-1, with D possibly matching TRBD1 (6 bases). Trimming removed 1 base at V and 3 bases at J, with 13 bases between. The germline V gene has CDR1 SGHRS and CDR2 YFSETQ. CDR3 length equals 15 residues. CDR3 sequence (DNA): TGCGCCAGCAGCTTGTTGGGGGCAAGGGACACTGAAGCTTTCTTT. Translated: CASSLLGARDTEAFF.

The chain is built from TRBV6-1 and TRBJ2-2, with 9 bases identical to TRBD1. The trim removed 6 bases at V and 5 bases at J, leaving 4 bases unmatched. The CDR3 spans 14 residues. The germline CDR1 and CDR2 sequences are MNHNS and SASEGT. The CDR3 DNA follows: TGTGCCAGCAGATCCGGGACAGGGACCGGGGAGCTGTTTTTT. Its translation is CASRSGTGTGELFF.

This clonotype was seen ten or more times. The CDR3 nucleotides read TGTGCCAGCAGGGGAGGTGGTCCTGAGCAGTTCTTC. Protein sequence: CASRGGGPEQFF. V and J are TRBV2 and TRBJ2-1; D may be TRBD2 (6 bases). This CDR3 spans 12 amino acids. Germline V lookup: CDR1 SNHLY, CDR2 FYNNEI. V was pared by 6 bases and J by 9 bases, with 12 bases between.

This clonotype was seen repeatedly, ten times or more. This rearrangement joins TRBV14 to TRBJ2-1; 7 nucleotides match TRBD2. Germline V lookup: CDR1 SGHDN, CDR2 FVKESK. The CDR3 runs to 15 residues. V was pared by 1 base and J by 4 bases, with 4 bases of the junction left unmatched. CDR3 region: CASSQVGLGYNEQFF. CDR3 in DNA: TGTGCCAGCAGCCAAGTTGGACTAGGGTACAATGAGCAGTTCTTC.

This clonotype showed up many times. This chain uses TRBV5-1 with TRBJ2-7; TRBD2 aligns across 7 bases. Germline trimming cut 0 bases from V and 6 bases from J; bases unmatched to any gene: 9. This CDR3 region has 15 residues. Germline assignment: CDR1 SGHRS and CDR2 YFSETQ. This CDR3 reads CASSLEQGGTGEQYF. In nucleotides, the CDR3 is TGCGCCAGCAGCTTGGAGCAGGGAGGGACCGGCGAGCAGTACTTC.

V usage is TRBV20-1 and J usage is TRBJ1-5, with unresolved D. Trimming left V 3 bases short and J 5 bases short, with 11 bases between. The germline V gene encodes CDR1 DFQATT and CDR2 SNEGSKA (reference sequence). The CDR3 sequence is 13 residues long. CDR3 coding DNA: TGCAGTGCTAGCATAGGGTTAGATCAGCCCCAGCATTTT. It specifies CSASIGLDQPQHF.

The chain links TRBV12-3 or TRBV12-4 to TRBJ2-5; 14 nucleotides match TRBD2. The CDR3 runs 18 residues. The trim removed 1 base at V and 4 bases at J, leaving 8 bases unmatched. This CDR3 is CASSLGGLAGVPAETQYF. DNA for the CDR3: TGTGCCAGCAGTTTAGGGGGACTAGCGGGAGTCCCTGCAGAGACCCAGTACTTC.

This clonotype was observed a handful of times. The chain uses TRBV6-5 and TRBJ2-3, with 9 bases aligning to TRBD2. Trimming took 0 bases from V and 2 from J; bases not matched to a gene: 3. Germline loops: CDR1 MNHEY, CDR2 SVGAGI. The CDR3 runs 16 residues. The CDR3 loop reads CASSYSRTSVTDTQYF. CDR3 DNA sequence: TGTGCCAGCAGTTACTCCCGGACTAGCGTCACAGATACGCAGTATTTT.

This clonotype occurred many times. The chain employs TRBV7-8 and TRBJ2-5; maybe TRBD1 (6 bases). V dropped 1 base and J dropped 1 base, with 13 bases sitting between them. Germline values: CDR1 SGHVS, CDR2 FQNEAQ. The CDR3 totals 16 residues. The CDR3 here is CASSLEGVRPQETQYF. In DNA, the CDR3 is TGTGCCAGCAGCTTAGAGGGGGTACGGCCCCAAGAGACCCAGTACTTC.

In its sample, this clonotype was seen many times. J is TRBJ1-1 and V is TRBV5-1; no definite D call. The ends were cut back, 4 bases at V and 2 bases at J, with 12 bases in the middle. Germline CDR1 reads SGHRS; CDR2 reads YFSETQ. This CDR3 contains 14 residues. The CDR3 nucleotides read TGCGCCAGCAGCCTTGGGGAATACAACACTGAAGCTTTCTTT. This translates into CASSLGEYNTEAFF.

This clonotype was found a few times. V and J are TRBV29-1 and TRBJ2-3; D is uncertain. Germline V gene lookup returns CDR1 SQVTM and CDR2 ANQGSEA. There are 13 residues in the CDR3. Trimming stripped 3 bases from V and 5 bases from J, with 12 bases between. CDR3 loop: CSVDHPGGDTQYF. The CDR3, as DNA: TGCAGCGTTGATCATCCGGGTGGAGATACGCAGTATTTT.

This clonotype was detected many times. The rearrangement uses TRBV5-5 and TRBJ2-3; possibly TRBD1 or TRBD2 for D (5 bases each). This CDR3 has 15 residues. The V end was cut by 0 bases, the J end by 4 bases, with 12 bases between. The germline V gene has CDR1 SGHKS and CDR2 YYEKEE (reference sequence). CDR3 DNA sequence: TGTGCCAGCAGCTTGGCCGGGGACCCATCAGATACGCAGTATTTT. It specifies CASSLAGDPSDTQYF.

Turning to this clonotype: With a much larger clone just one base away, this may be a read error. This chain connects TRBV6-1 to TRBJ2-5; TRBD2 agrees at 8 bases. CDR3 length equals 15 residues. Germline-derived CDR1 and CDR2 are MNHNS and SASEGT. CDR3 protein: CASRYSDAGGETQCF. DNA for the CDR3: TGTGCCAGCAGATACTCCGATGCGGGGGGCGAGACCCAGTGCTTC.

The table lists this clonotype with many counts. The chain has TRBV12-3 or TRBV12-4 and TRBJ1-5; D may be TRBD1 (5 bases). V was trimmed by 2 bases and J by 3 bases, leaving 11 bases between them. The CDR3 has 15 amino acids. The CDR3 DNA reads TGTGCCAGCAGTTTAACCCCAGGGTACAATCAGCCCCAGCATTTT. This encodes CASSLTPGYNQPQHF.

This clonotype was seen ten or more times. The V and J genes are TRBV7-2 and TRBJ2-7, with D possibly being TRBD2 (5 bases). Trimming removed 0 bases at V and 3 bases at J, with 6 bases between. Germline V gene sequence: CDR1 SGHTA, CDR2 FQGNSA. This CDR3 is built from 13 residues. CDR3 in amino acids: CASSLAAGYEQYF. The DNA of the CDR3 is TGTGCCAGCAGCTTAGCGGCGGGCTACGAGCAGTACTTC.

As regards this clonotype: This may be a read error, as it is one base from a much larger clone. The rearrangement uses TRBV6-1 and TRBJ2-2; TRBD2 matches 11 bases. The germline gives CDR1 MNHNS, CDR2 SASEGT. The CDR3 is 17 residues long. As DNA, the CDR3 is TGTGCCAGCAGCACAGGGACTAGCGGAGGGCCGCGTGGGGAGCTGTCTTTT. It is translated as CASSTGTSGGPRGELSF.

This clonotype was seen at least ten times. Written as DNA, the CDR3 is TGTGCCTGGAGTGTACCGGCTAGAGACTCGTGGCAGTTCTTC. It specifies CAWSVPARDSWQFF. The chain has TRBV30 and TRBJ2-1; D unresolved. CDR3 length: 14 amino acids. The V gene's germline CDR1 is GTSNPN and CDR2 SVGIG (reference sequence). V was shortened by 0 bases and J by 12 bases, with 18 bases between the two germline ends.

The V gene is TRBV6-1, the J gene TRBJ1-6, with D perhaps matching TRBD1 (5 bases). The V end lost 6 bases, the J end lost 13 bases, and 19 bases lay between the germline ends. Germline CDR1 and CDR2: MNHNS and SASEGT. The CDR3 has 14 residues. CDR3 sequence reads: CASSLGAGATPLHF. The CDR3 bases are TGTGCCAGCAGCCTCGGGGCCGGAGCGACGCCCCTCCACTTT.

This clonotype showed up just a few times. The rearrangement joins TRBV27 to TRBJ2-3; D gene ambiguous. The CDR3 has 12 residues. The germline CDR1 and CDR2 sequences are MNHEY and SMNVEV (reference sequence). The ends were cut back, 10 bases at V and 4 bases at J, with 12 bases in the middle. The CDR3 protein is CAIRSRADTQYF. The CDR3 DNA reads as TGTGCCATCCGAAGTCGGGCAGATACGCAGTATTTT.